Detailed here is one T cell receptor (beta chain). This entry is derived from a study of blood T cell repertoires in COVID-19. Overall study context: Sources were T cells, B-cell-depleted T cells, or PBMCs; the material itself was cDNA or gDNA.

CDR1 is MGHRA and CDR2 is YSYEKL in the germline V gene. The CDR3 is 16 residues long. With 2 bases removed from V and 6 bases from J, the gap between germline ends came to 16 bases. Measured with immunoSEQ multiplex PCR; TCRdb has only the in-frame clones, and not every one. This table has over 250,000 clones, about nine tenths appearing once. This sequence originates from a man in his fifties with acute or convalescent COVID-19. V is TRBV4-1 and J is TRBJ1-4, with D possibly matching TRBD1 (6 bases). The sample was peripheral blood. The CDR3 sequence: CASSQSPQGLYEKLFF. The CDR3 DNA reads TGCGCCAGCAGCCAATCCCCTCAGGGGCTCTATGAAAAACTGTTTTTT.